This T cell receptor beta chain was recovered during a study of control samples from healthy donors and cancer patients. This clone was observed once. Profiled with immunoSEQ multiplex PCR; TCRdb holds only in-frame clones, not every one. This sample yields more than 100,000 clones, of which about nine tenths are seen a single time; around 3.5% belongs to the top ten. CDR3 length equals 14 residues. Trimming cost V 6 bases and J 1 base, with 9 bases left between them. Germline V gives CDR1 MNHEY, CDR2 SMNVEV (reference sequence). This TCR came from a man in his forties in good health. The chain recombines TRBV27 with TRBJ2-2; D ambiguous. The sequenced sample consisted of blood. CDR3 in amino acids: CASSPKLNTGELFF. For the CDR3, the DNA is TGTGCCAGCAGCCCGAAGTTGAACACCGGGGAGCTGTTTTTT.